A single T cell receptor (beta chain) is shown here with its context. It has no known antigen specificity. No qualities accompany the bases; no much larger clone lies one base away. For the CD8 naive samples, CD45RO-negative cells were positively selected for CCR7, yielding a CD45RA+CCR7+ population from which TemRA cells were excluded. Healthy HIV-negative adults with no recently reported acute infections or vaccinations were included as donors. Every donor was a Caucasian adult residing in Nashville, Tennessee, USA. Blood was obtained by leukapheresis, after which PBMCs were separated by Ficoll-Histopaque density gradient centrifugation and cryopreserved in liquid nitrogen vapor phase. Purity and quantity of every magnetically sorted T cell population were checked by analytical flow cytometry. Genomic DNA was isolated from each sorted fraction and quantified by UV absorbance on a Nanodrop 2000c.

This sample was included in a study of shared clonotypes between healthy human individuals (dated by TCRdb to about 2020). Turning to the overall study: The cohort comprised two women and a few men aged 18 to 49 years. Per donor, three plates each were used for CD4 naive and CD4 memory, two for CD8 naive, and one for CD8 memory. To estimate repertoire size and how much clonotypes are shared between individuals, the study performed deep sequencing of blood TCR repertoires from roughly five healthy adults. To increase sequencing depth and limit assay-specific biases, different laboratories used diverse techniques to prepare libraries and sequence TCR repertoires. Between about 0.94 and 8.9 billion PBMCs per donor were obtained by leukapheresis. Beyond this particular receptor, the publication reports: Incomplete sequencing was indicated by rarefaction of sorted-subset datasets, despite the large sequencing depth. Across four donors, roughly 5.1% of naive CD4, roughly 3.8% of naive CD8, 2.3% of memory CD4, and 0.4% to 0.45% of memory CD8 clonotypes were shared. Sampling was limited to blood, and TCR repertoires in tissue likely differ from TCR repertoires in blood. Compared with non-shared clonotypes, the clonotypes found in all four sorted-subset donors had higher generation probabilities. Based on pairwise subsampling, the degree of clonotype sharing among donors was expected to be affected by sequencing depth. Larger estimated clonotype richness was generally found for naive subsets than for memory subsets. Because the study included only a small number of donors, the genetic and exposure-history diversity represented was limited.

Using the deep immunoSEQ assay, TCR CDR3 regions were amplified from genomic DNA by multiplex PCR. Extracted genomic DNA from each cell subset was distributed evenly across all wells of several immunoSEQ 96-well plates, and each plate was treated as a replicate. Each replicate PCR for sorted subsets received roughly 0.2 ug genomic DNA, equal to about 30,000 T cell genomes. Purified libraries were quantified with a Qubit 3.0 fluorometer, sized on a Bioanalyzer 2100, and re-quantified with the KAPA Library Quantification kit. Every immunoSEQ 96-well plate was sequenced on a separate single-read 150-cycle Illumina NextSeq 550 flow cell. The published analysis was carried out like this. Because the immunoSEQ output held only junctional sequences and lacked quality scores, the filtering could not match the filtering applied to full-length reads. To assign V/J genes and CDR3, sequences were annotated using PyIR, a Python wrapper for IgBLAST v1.9, with IMGT germline references. Reads were removed for weak V/J assignments (E-value above 1e-6), missing CDR3, stop codons, out-of-frame junctions, or ambiguous translated residues. A V3J clonotype was defined by an identical inferred V gene, J gene, and CDR3 amino acid sequence. Percentage overlap between repertoires was calculated by dividing the number of shared unique clonotypes by the size of the smaller repertoire. Three approaches were used to assess repertoire richness: RTK rarefaction, the Chao1 estimator, and Recon v2.1 estimates of unobserved clonotypes. Generation probabilities were computed with OLGA for all TCRbeta clonotypes obtained by the gDNA method from a handful of donors. In its TCRdb copy, this immuneACCESS table keeps in-frame sequences only and misses some clones. Where compared with another copy, unresolved V genes explain less than half of these, and the others have no known cause. The V and J calls and clone size come from that table; D and trimming were worked out from the DNA. Across this sample there are hundreds of thousands of clones, with about 95% seen only once. Of the sample, less than 0.13% falls within the top ten clones.

The CDR3 has 17 amino acids, counting the end cysteine and phenylalanine. Left in the record is the CDR3 DNA by itself, 51 bases read in frame from the first base. In the germline V gene, CDR1 corresponds to SGHTA and CDR2 to FQGNSA. V is shortened by 0 bases, J by 2 bases, and the region joining them spans 15 bases. This clonotype was obtained from a woman aged 25 to 39 in good health. Recombination connected TRBV7-2 to TRBJ2-3; the D gene is possibly TRBD2, with 6 bases matching. The sample taken for sequencing was naive CD8+ T cells sorted from blood. This specimen's cell subset or site label, interpreted: CD45RA+CCR7+. The CDR3: CASSLAPGLSSTDTQYF. The sequenced DNA is TGTGCCAGCAGCTTAGCACCGGGACTGAGCTCCACAGATACGCAGTATTTT. The variable domain in full, with residues beyond the CDR3 obtained from the reference TRBV7-2 and TRBJ2-3 genes, is GAGVSQSPSNKVTEKGKDVELRCDPISGHTALYWYRQSLGQGLEFLIYFQGNSAPDKSGLPSDRFSAERTGGSVSTLTIQRTQQEDSAVYLCASSLAPGLSSTDTQYFGPGTRLTVL.